The rows below give T cell receptor beta chains drawn from one sample of a study of blood T cell repertoires in COVID-19. Sequenced by immunoSEQ multiplex PCR; TCRdb stores in-frame clones only, minus some. The table includes under 200,000 clones, about 90% detected once. The sequenced material came from PBMCs or T cells enriched from blood (not recorded which). These receptors all stem from a woman aged 50 to 60 who had recovered from COVID-19. Each CDR3 is given with its conserved first and last residue. D genes are given only for firm matches.

J: TRBJ2-7
D: TRBD1
length: 18
V: TRBV16
CDR3: CASSPAIQGAPTSYEQYF

J: TRBJ2-1
D: -
length: 13
V: TRBV28
CDR3: CASSFLPYNEQFF

J: TRBJ2-7
D: -
length: 14
V: TRBV7-2
CDR3: CASSPDGGSYEQYF

J: TRBJ2-1
D: TRBD2
length: 14
V: TRBV29-1
CDR3: CSVAAGEPYNEQFF

J: TRBJ1-5
D: TRBD1
length: 16
V: TRBV4-3
CDR3: CASSQDYRQGYQPQHF

J: TRBJ1-5
D: TRBD1
length: 17
V: TRBV7-9
CDR3: CASSTGGTGVGNQPQHF

J: TRBJ1-1
D: -
length: 15
V: TRBV7-3
CDR3: CASRSNAAGNTEAFF

J: TRBJ1-3
D: -
length: 13
V: TRBV15
CDR3: CATSRGRGNTIYF

J: TRBJ2-1
D: TRBD2
length: 21
V: TRBV24-1
CDR3: CATSDLSGPGRTRSSYNEQFF

J: TRBJ2-5
D: TRBD2
length: 14
V: TRBV7-9
CDR3: CASSFRTSTETQYF

J: TRBJ2-7
D: -
length: 13
V: TRBV5-4
CDR3: CASSLGAGYEQYF

J: TRBJ1-2
D: -
length: 12
V: TRBV12-3/TRBV12-4
CDR3: CASSLRPYGYTF

J: TRBJ1-2
D: TRBD1
length: 13
V: TRBV12-3/TRBV12-4
CDR3: CASSFGTGGGYTF

J: TRBJ2-7
D: TRBD1
length: 12
V: TRBV27
CDR3: CASGTGILEQYF

J: TRBJ1-1
D: -
length: 14
V: TRBV5-1
CDR3: CASSLGGMNTEAFF

J: TRBJ2-5
D: TRBD2
length: 15
V: TRBV30
CDR3: CACGLAGGIKETQYF

J: TRBJ2-7
D: TRBD2
length: 14
V: TRBV3-1/TRBV3-2
CDR3: CASSHSGSSYEQYF

J: TRBJ2-5
D: TRBD2
length: 16
V: TRBV11-1
CDR3: CASSLVGRVLGETQYF

J: TRBJ1-5
D: -
length: 12
V: TRBV29-1
CDR3: CSVGNREQPQHF

J: TRBJ2-2
D: TRBD2
length: 16
V: TRBV4-2
CDR3: CASSQVSSGSFGELFF

J: TRBJ2-1
D: TRBD1
length: 13
V: TRBV5-5
CDR3: CASSEDRGNEQFF

J: TRBJ2-1
D: -
length: 15
V: TRBV11-1
CDR3: CASSPQSSSYNEQFF

J: TRBJ1-1
D: -
length: 12
V: TRBV28
CDR3: CASSSVNTEAFF

J: TRBJ1-2
D: TRBD1
length: 15
V: TRBV19
CDR3: CASSNPGQGIYGYTF

J: TRBJ1-1
D: -
length: 14
V: TRBV2
CDR3: CASEAPSDGTEAFF

J: TRBJ1-1
D: TRBD1
length: 14
V: TRBV7-8
CDR3: CASSAGQGHTEAFF

J: TRBJ2-4
D: -
length: 16
V: TRBV2
CDR3: CASSGEPLGFKNIQYF

J: TRBJ2-5
D: -
length: 15
V: TRBV3-1/TRBV3-2
CDR3: CASSTTTGGRAAQYF

J: TRBJ1-1
D: -
length: 13
V: TRBV24-1
CDR3: CATRPPGRTEAFF

J: TRBJ2-7
D: -
length: 13
V: TRBV2
CDR3: CASRYRVAGEQYF

J: TRBJ2-3
D: -
length: 12
V: TRBV5-4
CDR3: CASSAVTDTQYF

J: TRBJ2-7
D: TRBD2
length: 15
V: TRBV10-1
CDR3: CASSDGVAGAYEQYF

J: TRBJ1-1
D: -
length: 15
V: TRBV21-1
CDR3: CASSLSGTANTEAFF

J: TRBJ1-4
D: -
length: 13
V: TRBV11-2
CDR3: CASSNMANEKLFF

J: TRBJ2-7
D: -
length: 10
V: TRBV20-1
CDR3: CSANNYEQYF

J: TRBJ2-2
D: -
length: 16
V: TRBV6-1
CDR3: CASSESWAKQGGELFF

J: TRBJ1-5
D: -
length: 14
V: TRBV21-1
CDR3: CASSSGMSNQPQHF

J: TRBJ1-2
D: TRBD1
length: 14
V: TRBV5-1
CDR3: CASSRSGTGDGYTF

J: TRBJ1-1
D: -
length: 14
V: TRBV2
CDR3: CASSRGPVNTEAFF

J: TRBJ2-1
D: TRBD2
length: 16
V: TRBV11-3
CDR3: CASSSSVLAGGDEQFF